This TCR beta chain was retrieved from a study of T cell responses to AZD1222 COVID-19 vaccine (dated by TCRdb to the early 2020s). At the level of the whole study: Because spike-specific TCR depth and breadth did not differ between the two schedules, AZD1222 recipients who got a second dose at roughly 4 weeks were pooled with those who got a second dose at roughly 12 weeks. Enrollment into the trials was organized by age into subgroups of 18-55, 56-69 and 70-plus years, and those subgroups contained roughly 150, 30 and 60 TCR-sequenced participants, respectively. TCR sequencing covered 233 trial participants: approximately 200 given two doses of AZD1222 and about 26 given two doses of MenACWY control vaccine. Points the paper makes about the study in general: Most participants were white British and females outnumbered males, and the authors suggested that clonal diversity may have been underestimated. In the small 56-69-year group, the increase in depth fell short of significance, most likely because of low power. The whole spike protein was spanned by vaccine-associated CD4 TCRs, and dominant responses were seen in regions 160-218 and 743-854. Reportedly, almost half of the unique spike-specific TCRs recognized epitopes lying outside the regions that are mutated in the B.1.351 and B.1.1.7 variants. Because no samples from the day 14 peak response were available, repertoires could be characterized only after the peak T cell response. A significant rise in spike-specific TCR breadth and depth was observed after two AZD1222 doses relative to day 0 and relative to MenACWY recipients. Conclusions about previously exposed vaccinees are limited, since just six AZD1222 recipients were seropositive for SARS-CoV-2 at baseline.

What the time point label conveys for this sample: baseline before first vaccination. Vaccinee samples were obtained from the UK trials COV001 and COV002, which included a single-blind randomized controlled phase 2/3 trial of AZD1222 (ChAdOx1 nCoV-19) in healthy adults. For TCRbeta chain sequencing, PBMC samples were collected from trial participants at day 0 and at day 28 after the second dose. The CDR3 regions of human TCRbeta chains were analyzed by immunosequencing. Per the original workflow: Repertoire TCRs were checked for matches against a reference library of SARS-CoV-2-specific TCRs that had been generated using the MIRA antigen-specificity platform. Breadth was defined as the fraction of unique TCRs that were SARS-CoV-2-associated. Depth was defined as the fraction of total T cells that were SARS-CoV-2-associated. Using the MIRA data, every spike-specific TCR was mapped to the spike region that the TCR reacted to and assigned to either a CD4 or a CD8 class. Log10-transformed breadth and depth values were compared by one-way ANOVA with Sidak's multiple comparisons tests. Sourced from immuneACCESS, this table was stored by TCRdb with only in-frame sequences that have V and J called. A share of the clones is absent; for the studies checked, an unresolved V gene accounts for under half, and the remainder has no known explanation. V, J and clone size are taken as reported in that table, and D and trimming were inferred from the DNA itself. The table for this sample lists about 170,000 clones; approximately 95% of them were counted only once. Approximately 3.9% of the sample is in the top ten clones.

This clone was counted once. Its antigen specificity is not known. No quality values exist for individual bases; no much larger clone is one base distant. From the cysteine up to the phenylalanine, the CDR3 has a length of 14 residues. Left in the record is the CDR3 DNA by itself, 42 bases read in frame from the first base. Trimmed from V: 8 bases; trimmed from J: 7 bases; junction bases lacking a gene match: 5. The CDR1 and CDR2 encoded by the germline V gene (reference sequence) are MNHEY and SMNVEV. The sample consisted of peripheral blood, taken on day 0 of AZD1222 vaccination. The clonotype was recovered from an adult in good health. The sequence joins TRBV27 to TRBJ2-1; TRBD2 matches 13 bases in the middle. The DNA is TGTGCCAGCGGCTCGGGACTAGCGGGGAATGAGCAGTTCTTC. This translates into CASGSGLAGNEQFF.